The rows below give T cell receptor beta chains drawn from one sample of a study of beta chain features in type 1 diabetes. Here immunoSEQ multiplex PCR was the method, and the copy in TCRdb shows in-frame clones only, minus some. The profile shows hundreds of thousands of clones, 13% of them singletons. Material: naive CD4+ T cells from blood. All receptors derive from a young man with type 1 diabetes. CDR3s leave out the opening cysteine and the closing phenylalanine or tryptophan. Each record gives: V gene, D gene, CDR3 protein. The D gene is left open where the match is weak.

TRBV5-6 NA ASSPPSVGEQF
TRBV7-2 NA ASSHISGGKLDEQF
TRBV19 NA ASSPLYQETQY
TRBV5-4 TRBD1 ASSDQGQANTEAF
TRBV7-2 TRBD2 ASSQPAKPGLVVETQY
TRBV28 NA ASSLETGSGNTIY
TRBV19 NA ASSIPDVITEAF
TRBV6-1 NA ASSGDGLAEAF
TRBV27 TRBD1 ASSPPGQGSEQY
TRBV4-1 NA ASSRTGTLTYEQY
TRBV6-7 NA ASSYPARQDQSYGYT
TRBV9 TRBD2 ASSVEASGGPTDTQY
TRBV5-1 NA ASKGELAGNEQF
TRBV9 TRBD1 ASSVAPGQGVGNTIY
TRBV14 NA ASSQEYNQPQH
TRBV5-1 NA ASSLEAGSISDQPQH
TRBV9 NA ASSSTGTGSYNEQF
TRBV10-3 TRBD1 AISPGQGIETQY
TRBV28 NA ASSLWDFGTRNQPQH
TRBV27 NA ATRRALNTEAF
TRBV2 NA ASSAGRRADYGYT
TRBV2 NA ASSELPVANYGYT
TRBV29-1 TRBD1 SVARQGAYGELF
TRBV18 NA ASSPPRGMLRTEAF
TRBV29-1 NA SVDGRLMNTEAF
TRBV29-1 TRBD1 SVPGTGGNQPQH
TRBV7-3 TRBD1 ASSFPQGEGYT
TRBV29-1 NA SVGVLRAGYEQY
TRBV2 NA ASSEVTGYTDTQY
TRBV27 NA ASRQPRGPFYEQY
TRBV28 NA ASSLYQGGTDTQY
TRBV30 TRBD2 AWEPGLATDTQY
TRBV5-1 NA ASSLGTSSSYNEQF
TRBV30 NA ATTGSSNEKLF
TRBV5-1 NA ASSFPGAQETQY
TRBV29-1 NA SVEGGNTEAF
TRBV9 TRBD1 ASSVGGTATGELF
TRBV5-1 NA ASSLGQIYEQY
TRBV7-9 NA ASSFAGITEAF
TRBV6-5 NA ASSEVEGNYGYT
TRBV7-9 NA ASTTWEGSTNEKLF
TRBV7-3 TRBD1 ASSPQGVGETQY
TRBV5-1 NA ASSLEAGLNTEAF
TRBV6-1 NA ASRVRKQYNSPLH
TRBV9 NA ASAGVNTEAF
TRBV30 NA ASSGTKVGNTIY
TRBV18 TRBD1 ASSPDRGVTNEKLF
TRBV7-9 NA ASSLETDTQY
TRBV5-1 NA ASSLGVTTEQETQY
TRBV11-2 TRBD2 ASSLAGREKETQY
TRBV9 NA ASSVATSPQGTQY
TRBV7-2 TRBD2 ASSFVRTSGDTYNEQF
TRBV29-1 NA SVSLQVGVEEQF
TRBV15 NA ATSTGQNTEAF
TRBV11-3 NA ASSLGGAGGNEQF
TRBV27 TRBD2 ASRANGGGADTQY
TRBV25-1 NA ASSGPSAVSYEQY